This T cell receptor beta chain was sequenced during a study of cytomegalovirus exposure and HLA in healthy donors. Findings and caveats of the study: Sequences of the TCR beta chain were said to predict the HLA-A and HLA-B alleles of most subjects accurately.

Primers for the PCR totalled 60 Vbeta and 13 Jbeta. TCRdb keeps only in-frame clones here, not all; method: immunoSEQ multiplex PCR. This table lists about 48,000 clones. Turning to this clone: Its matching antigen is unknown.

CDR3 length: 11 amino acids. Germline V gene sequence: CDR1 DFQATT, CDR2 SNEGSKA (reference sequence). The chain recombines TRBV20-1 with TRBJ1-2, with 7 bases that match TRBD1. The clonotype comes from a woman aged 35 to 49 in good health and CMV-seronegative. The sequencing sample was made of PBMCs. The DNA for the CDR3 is TGCAGACCCGGACAGGCAGAAGGCTACACCTTC. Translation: CRPGQAEGYTF.